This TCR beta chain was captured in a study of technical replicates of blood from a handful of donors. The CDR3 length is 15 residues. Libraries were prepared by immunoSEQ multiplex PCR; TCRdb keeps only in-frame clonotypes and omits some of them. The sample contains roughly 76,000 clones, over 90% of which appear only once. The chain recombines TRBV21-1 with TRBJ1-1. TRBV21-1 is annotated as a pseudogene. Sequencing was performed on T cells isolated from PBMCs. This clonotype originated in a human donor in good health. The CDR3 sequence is CASSKERGRNTEAFF. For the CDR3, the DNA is TGTGCCAGCAGCAAAGAACGGGGAAGGAACACTGAAGCTTTCTTT.